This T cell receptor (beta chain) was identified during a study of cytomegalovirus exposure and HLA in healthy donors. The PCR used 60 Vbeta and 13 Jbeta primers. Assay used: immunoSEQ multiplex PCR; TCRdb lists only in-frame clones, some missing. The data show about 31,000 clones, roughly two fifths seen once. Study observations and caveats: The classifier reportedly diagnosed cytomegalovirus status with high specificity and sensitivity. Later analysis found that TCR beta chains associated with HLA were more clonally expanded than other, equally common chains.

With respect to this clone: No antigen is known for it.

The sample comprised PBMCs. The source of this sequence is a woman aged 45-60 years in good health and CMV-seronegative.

The CDR3 spells CASSRDTTYEQYF. In DNA, the CDR3 is TGTGCCAGCAGCCGGGACACCACTTACGAGCAGTACTTC. The chain is built from TRBV27 and TRBJ2-7; D perhaps matches TRBD1 (6 bases). Germline lookup yields CDR1 MNHEY and CDR2 SMNVEV (reference sequence). V lost 6 bases to trimming and J lost 4 bases, with 13 bases between them. The CDR3 consists of 13 residues.